The 24 T cell receptor beta chains in this list originate from one sample, sequenced in a study of beta chain features in type 1 diabetes (dated by TCRdb to about 2018). Broader findings and caveats from the paper: A moderate but significant shortening of TCRB CDR3 length was observed in type 1 diabetes patients in all four CD4+ subsets.

The antigens of these receptors remain unknown. Library preparation employed the immunoSEQ multiplex PCR assay. All of the isolated RNA was reverse transcribed with the High Capacity cDNA Reverse Transcription Kit, so expressed TCRB transcripts were sequenced. The source is immuneACCESS, and TCRdb retained only in-frame sequences with V and J called. Part of the clones is not carried over; for the studies checked, unresolved V genes explain less than half of this, and the remainder is unexplained. This sample has around 25,000 clones in its table, and approximately 69% of those were observed once. The leading ten clones occupy 4.2% of the sample. Sequencing used Tregs from blood. This sample's cell subset or site label indicates: regulatory CD4+ T cells. These TCRs come from a man aged 18 to 30 with type 1 diabetes.

CDR3 bases: TGTGCCAGGGGGAGTATAAGGGACGAGCAGTACTTC. Its translation is CARGSIRDEQYF. This chain joins TRBV27 and TRBJ2-7, with D possibly being TRBD2 (5 bases). Trimming left V 9 bases short and J 5 bases short, with 14 bases between. The germline V gene encodes CDR1 MNHEY and CDR2 SMNVEV (reference sequence). This CDR3 spans 12 amino acids.

The chain recombines TRBV10-1 with TRBJ2-1; no clear D gene. Per germline, CDR1 WNHNN and CDR2 SYGVQD (reference sequence). Trimming cost V 3 bases and J 0 bases, with 6 bases left between them. The CDR3 totals 14 residues. The CDR3, as DNA: TGCGCCAGCAGTGACTACAGCTCCTACAATGAGCAGTTCTTC. Amino acids: CASSDYSSYNEQFF.

This clone has just a few counts. This chain uses TRBV5-6 with TRBJ1-2; D ambiguous. The length of the CDR3 is 13 residues. Germline V lookup: CDR1 SGHDT, CDR2 YYEEEE. Trimming took 6 bases from V and 0 from J, leaving 9 bases between them. The CDR3 DNA is TGTGCCAGCACCCGGCGGGCTAACTATGGCTACACCTTC. Translation: CASTRRANYGYTF.

This chain joins TRBV4-2 and TRBJ2-6, with 9 nucleotides matching TRBD1. Trimming removed 0 bases from V and 0 bases from J; junction bases left unmatched: 9. This CDR3 is 20 amino acids long. Per germline, CDR1 LGHNA and CDR2 YNFKEQ. CDR3 sequence: CASSQDSTVDRGSGANVLTF. As DNA, the CDR3 is TGTGCCAGCAGCCAAGATTCTACGGTGGACAGGGGCTCTGGGGCCAACGTCCTGACTTTC.

V and J are TRBV10-3 and TRBJ2-5; TRBD2 is a possible D gene (5 bases). From germline, CDR1 is ENHRY and CDR2 SYGVKD. The CDR3 consists of 14 residues. Trimming took 2 bases from V and 5 from J, leaving 12 bases between them. The CDR3 loop is CAISEPSRGETQYF. DNA for the CDR3: TGTGCCATCAGTGAGCCATCACGAGGGGAGACCCAGTACTTC.

This chain joins TRBV27 and TRBJ2-3; the D gene is possibly TRBD2 (6 bases). Germline V lookup: CDR1 MNHEY, CDR2 SMNVEV (reference sequence). The V and J ends lost 2 bases and 1 base respectively, with 10 bases between them. This CDR3 region has 15 residues. In DNA form, the CDR3 reads TGTGCCAGCAGTTTAAGGAGGGGCCGCACAGATACGCAGTATTTT. Its protein is CASSLRRGRTDTQYF.

The count of this clone is one. Here the CDR3 reads CASSIDRGWSDEQYF. CDR3 bases: TGTGCCAGCAGCATCGACAGGGGATGGTCGGACGAGCAGTACTTC. The chain links TRBV6-5 to TRBJ2-7; 8 bases align to TRBD1. Trimming took 6 bases from V and 5 from J; bases not matched to a gene: 12. The CDR3 spans 15 residues. Per the germline V gene, CDR1 is MNHEY and CDR2 is SVGAGI.

The chain joins TRBV10-3 to TRBJ1-2; TRBD1 agrees at 12 bases. CDR3 length equals 18 residues. With 6 bases clipped from V and 6 bases from J, the junction kept 17 bases outside the gene matches. Germline lookup yields CDR1 ENHRY and CDR2 SYGVKD. The CDR3 loop reads CAIRAGTGGSLVRDGYTF. CDR3 nucleotide sequence: TGTGCCATCAGGGCTGGGACAGGGGGCTCGCTTGTTCGGGATGGCTACACCTTC.

V is TRBV28 and J is TRBJ2-7; 7 bases are a match to TRBD1. Germline V gene sequence: CDR1 MDHEN, CDR2 SYDVKM. With 2 bases clipped from V and 3 bases from J, the junction kept 25 bases outside the gene matches. CDR3 length: 21 residues. For the CDR3, the DNA is TGTGCCAGCAGTTTAAGGTATTGGTTTGGGACCACCGACAGGGCTGGCTACGAGCAGTACTTC. It translates to CASSLRYWFGTTDRAGYEQYF.

The genes are TRBV19 and TRBJ2-7, with 7 bases matching TRBD1. This CDR3 region has 14 residues. Germline V gene data show CDR1 as LNHDA and CDR2 as SQIVND (reference sequence). J gave up 4 bases and V 4 bases, and 7 bases lay outside the gene matches. This CDR3 is CASSSNRGGYEQYF. The CDR3 DNA follows: TGTGCCAGTAGTAGTAACAGGGGCGGTTACGAGCAGTACTTC. The complete variable domain, with remaining parts taken from reference TRBV19 and TRBJ2-7, reads DGGITQSPKYLFRKEGQNVTLSCEQNLNHDAMYWYRQDPGQGLRLIYYSQIVNDFQKGDIAEGYSVSREKKESFPLTVTSAQKNPTAFYLCASSSNRGGYEQYFGPGTRLTVT.

CDR3 region: CSGGWRFSREQFF. Written as DNA, the CDR3 is TGCAGCGGGGGCTGGCGCTTCTCTCGTGAGCAGTTCTTC. V and J are TRBV29-1 and TRBJ2-1; TRBD1 is a possible D gene (5 bases). Trimming removed 7 bases from V and 9 bases from J, with 19 bases in between. Germline CDR1 SQVTM, CDR2 ANQGSEA. This CDR3 spans 13 amino acids.

The V gene is TRBV18, the J gene TRBJ2-7; 9 bases line up with TRBD2. The CDR3 spans 13 residues. Germline values: CDR1 KGHSH, CDR2 LQKENI. V lost 2 bases, J lost 6 bases, and 2 bases stayed unmatched. The DNA of the CDR3 is TGTGCCAGCTCACCAGGGACTAGCAGCGAGCAGTACTTC. Its protein product is CASSPGTSSEQYF.

The chain employs TRBV23-1 and TRBJ2-6, with unresolved D. TRBV23-1 is noted as an ORF with a role that remains uncertain. V lost 0 bases to trimming and J lost 0 bases, with 15 bases between them. CDR3 length: 19 amino acids. In DNA form, the CDR3 reads TGCGCCAGCAGTCAATCGTTAACAGCTACACTCTCTGGGGCCAACGTCCTGACTTTC. Encoded protein: CASSQSLTATLSGANVLTF.

This clone was observed a handful of times. The gene calls are TRBV7-2 and TRBJ2-3; D might be TRBD2 (6 bases). CDR3 length: 15 amino acids. The germline V gene has CDR1 SGHTA and CDR2 FQGNSA. V was pared by 1 base and J by 1 base, with 9 bases between. Written as DNA, the CDR3 is TGTGCCAGCAGCTTAGTGGCTAGCGGCACAGATACGCAGTATTTT. This translates into CASSLVASGTDTQYF.

The chain's CDR3 is CASSNSNLQGIGYGYTF. CDR3 bases: TGTGCCAGCAGCAACTCGAACCTACAGGGAATAGGGTATGGCTACACCTTC. The V and J genes are TRBV7-9 and TRBJ1-2; D is possibly TRBD1 (6 bases). Germline lookup yields CDR1 SEHNR and CDR2 FQNEAQ (reference sequence). V lost 5 bases to trimming and J lost 5 bases, with 24 bases between them. This CDR3 contains 17 residues.

V gene TRBV19 combines with J gene TRBJ2-5; D is possibly TRBD1 (6 bases). The J call may be mistaken, given a closer DNA end match to TRBJ2-7. Germline V gene sequence: CDR1 LNHDA, CDR2 SQIVND (reference sequence). The CDR3 totals 14 residues. The CDR3 sequence: CASSRDRPSYEQYF. The CDR3, as DNA: TGTGCCAGTAGCCGCGACAGGCCGAGCTACGAGCAGTACTTC.

The count of this clone is one. The chain is built from TRBV6-1 and TRBJ1-6; 7 bases match TRBD1. The germline CDR1 and CDR2 sequences are MNHNS and SASEGT. This CDR3 has 14 amino acids. The ends lost 6 bases at V and 8 bases at J; junction bases unmatched: 7. The CDR3 protein is CASRMTGWDSPLHF. The CDR3 coding sequence is TGTGCCAGCAGGATGACAGGGTGGGATTCACCCCTCCACTTT.

In DNA form, the CDR3 reads TGTGCCAGCACCCCTCGCACAGGGTTGGGGGCCGGGGGCACAGATACGCAGTATTTT. It encodes CASTPRTGLGAGGTDTQYF. The chain combines TRBV27 with TRBJ2-3; D is perhaps TRBD1 (6 bases). V was clipped by 7 bases and J by 1 base, with 27 bases between them. Looked up from germline, CDR1 is MNHEY and CDR2 is SMNVEV (reference sequence). This CDR3 spans 19 amino acids.

This clone ranks as medium-sized. This chain connects TRBV2 to TRBJ1-2; D is perhaps TRBD1 (5 bases). This CDR3 is built from 15 residues. The V gene's germline CDR1 is SNHLY and CDR2 FYNNEI. V was pared by 2 bases and J by 5 bases, with 15 bases between. The CDR3 region has the DNA TGTGCCAGCAGTGAAAAAGGGATCAGGGTATATGGCTACACCTTC. Translated: CASSEKGIRVYGYTF.

This chain joins TRBV6-6 and TRBJ2-7, with a weak D call TRBD2 (5 bases). The CDR3 contains 15 residues. With 2 bases removed from V and 0 bases from J, the gap between germline ends came to 11 bases. Germline CDR1 MNHNY, CDR2 SVGAGI (reference sequence). The CDR3 protein is CASSYERVVSYEQYF. CDR3 nucleotide sequence: TGTGCCAGCAGTTACGAGAGGGTTGTCTCCTACGAGCAGTACTTC.

The chain combines TRBV7-2 with TRBJ2-7, with TRBD2 identical over 8 bases. With 3 bases clipped from V and 3 bases from J, the junction kept 7 bases outside the gene matches. Germline CDR1 and CDR2: SGHTA and FQGNSA. The CDR3 sequence is 15 residues long. The CDR3 DNA follows: TGTGCCAGCAGCTTTAGTCTAGCGGGCTACTACGAGCAGTACTTC. Protein sequence: CASSFSLAGYYEQYF.

A note on this clone: The sample has other DNA sequences that encode this CDR3 too. This rearrangement joins TRBV9 to TRBJ2-5, with D maybe TRBD1 (5 bases). The CDR3 loop spans 14 amino acids. V was shortened by 0 bases and J by 4 bases, with 10 bases between the two germline ends. Per germline, CDR1 SGDLS and CDR2 YYNGEE. This CDR3 is CASSVGLTGETQYF. The CDR3 bases are TGTGCCAGCAGCGTAGGACTTACAGGAGAGACCCAGTACTTC.

The chain joins TRBV7-2 to TRBJ2-7; 11 nucleotides match TRBD1. Trimming removed 2 bases from V and 3 bases from J; junction bases left unmatched: 3. Per the germline V gene, CDR1 is SGHTA and CDR2 is FQGNSA. This CDR3 contains 15 residues. This chain's CDR3 is CASSLPGQGVYEQYF. DNA for the CDR3: TGTGCCAGCAGCTTACCGGGACAGGGGGTCTACGAGCAGTACTTC.

CDR3 amino acids: CASSALSENGYTF. The CDR3 DNA reads as TGTGCCAGCTCAGCGCTGTCGGAGAATGGCTACACCTTC. This chain links TRBV18 with TRBJ1-2; no clear D. V was trimmed by 5 bases and J by 6 bases, leaving 13 bases between them. The CDR3 length is 13 residues. Germline CDR1 reads KGHSH; CDR2 reads LQKENI.